These 4 T cell receptor beta chains originate from one sample sequenced in a study of PD-1 blockade in mismatch repair-deficient tumors. Clones were read by immunoSEQ multiplex PCR, and TCRdb kept only the in-frame ones, dropping some. The table includes 30,000 to 35,000 clones, 65% to 85% detected once. The starting material was PBMCs, obtained roughly 6 weeks after starting pembrolizumab. Every receptor here comes from an adult with mismatch repair-deficient cancer.

This chain uses TRBV6-5 with TRBJ1-2; tentatively, D is TRBD1 (5 bases). CDR1 is MNHEY, CDR2 SVGAGI, per germline. The CDR3 consists of 13 residues. The ends were cut back, 6 bases at V and 1 base at J, with 9 bases in the middle. The CDR3: CASSYDSNYGYTF. The DNA of the CDR3 is TGTGCCAGCAGCTATGACAGTAACTATGGCTACACCTTC.

V and J are TRBV6-1 and TRBJ1-2, with D possibly TRBD1 on 6 matching bases. CDR1 MNHNS and CDR2 SASEGT come from the germline V gene. This CDR3 region has 11 residues. V gave up 8 bases and J gave up 5 bases, with 9 bases separating them. CDR3 nucleotides: TGTGCCAGCGGGGACAAGTATGGCTACACCTTC. This gives the protein CASGDKYGYTF.

This clone was observed a single time. V gene TRBV29-1 combines with J gene TRBJ1-1; 7 bases are a match to TRBD1. The ends lost 4 bases at V and 1 base at J; junction bases unmatched: 3. The CDR3 consists of 13 residues. In germline, CDR1 is SQVTM, CDR2 ANQGSEA. Here the CDR3 reads CSVVGQTNTEAFF. CDR3 DNA sequence: TGCAGCGTTGTGGGACAGACGAACACTGAAGCTTTCTTT.

V usage is TRBV6-1 and J usage is TRBJ2-5; 7 positions match TRBD1. The CDR3 loop spans 15 amino acids. V dropped 7 bases and J dropped 2; count of bases not matched to a gene: 10. From germline, CDR1 is MNHNS and CDR2 SASEGT. The CDR3: CASTTNRGFQETQYF. DNA of the CDR3: TGTGCCAGCACCACGAACAGGGGATTTCAAGAGACCCAGTACTTC.